Ten or more counts support the clone carrying this TCR beta chain. Its antigen is currently unknown. This sample is part of a study of read filtering for tumor transcriptome and immune sequencing. Study at large: The cohort had 17 to 20 men and approximately 13 women aged roughly 47 to 80, mean roughly 66 years. By R-ISS, stages I, II and III held about 8, 15 and 7 patients. IR-seq gave about 3.5 to 11 million TCR reads per sample; RNA-seq gave 85 to 1273. General observations from the study: This fraction held mixed bone marrow immune cells after CD138-negative sorting.

The germline V gene encodes CDR1 DFQATT and CDR2 SNEGSKA (reference sequence). V lost 6 bases, J lost 0 bases, and 16 bases lay in between. There are 15 residues in the CDR3. Molecular barcoded adaptors covering alpha/delta and beta/gamma chains were used on approximately 400 ng RNA. TCRdb independently ran MiXCR on the reads; one entry per CDR3 protein. The table includes tens of thousands of distinct CDR3 sequences, about 19% detected once. This sequence joins TRBV20-1 and TRBJ2-3; possibly TRBD2 for D (5 bases). Sequenced: a population of CD138-negative cells sorted from bone marrow. This receptor was obtained from a donor aged 40 or over with multiple myeloma. The CDR3 DNA reads as TGCAGTGCCCCGAGGGCCAGAGTCAGCACAGATACGCAGTATTTT. Translating it yields CSAPRARVSTDTQYF.